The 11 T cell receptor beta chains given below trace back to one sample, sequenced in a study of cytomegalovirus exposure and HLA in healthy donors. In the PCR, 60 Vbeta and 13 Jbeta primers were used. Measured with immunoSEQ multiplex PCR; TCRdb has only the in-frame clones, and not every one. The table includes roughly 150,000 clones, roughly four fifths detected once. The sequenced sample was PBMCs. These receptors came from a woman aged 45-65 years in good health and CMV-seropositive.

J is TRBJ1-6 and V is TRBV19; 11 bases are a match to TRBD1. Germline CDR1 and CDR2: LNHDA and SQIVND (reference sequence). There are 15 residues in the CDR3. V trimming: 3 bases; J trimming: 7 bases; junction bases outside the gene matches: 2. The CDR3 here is CASSIRTGGNSPLHF. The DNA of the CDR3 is TGTGCCAGTAGTATTCGGACAGGGGGCAATTCACCCCTCCACTTT.

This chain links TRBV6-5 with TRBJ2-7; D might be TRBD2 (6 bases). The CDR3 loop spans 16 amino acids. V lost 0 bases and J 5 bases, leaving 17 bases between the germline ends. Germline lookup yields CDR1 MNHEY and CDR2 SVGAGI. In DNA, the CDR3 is TGTGCCAGCAGTTACTCGCAGGGCTCCCGGGGGAACGAGCAGTACTTC. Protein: CASSYSQGSRGNEQYF.

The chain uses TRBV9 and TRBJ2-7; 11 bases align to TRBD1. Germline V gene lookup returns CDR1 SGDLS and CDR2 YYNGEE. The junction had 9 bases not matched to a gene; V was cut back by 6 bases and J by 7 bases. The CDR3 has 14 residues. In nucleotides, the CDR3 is TGTGCCAGCAATTTCGAGGGACAGGGGGATGAGCAGTACTTC. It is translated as CASNFEGQGDEQYF. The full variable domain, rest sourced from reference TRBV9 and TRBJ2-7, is DSGVTQTPKHLITATGQRVTLRCSPRSGDLSVYWYQQSLDQGLQFLIQYYNGEERAKGNILERFSAQQFPDLHSELNLSSLELGDSALYFCASNFEGQGDEQYFGPGTRLTVT.

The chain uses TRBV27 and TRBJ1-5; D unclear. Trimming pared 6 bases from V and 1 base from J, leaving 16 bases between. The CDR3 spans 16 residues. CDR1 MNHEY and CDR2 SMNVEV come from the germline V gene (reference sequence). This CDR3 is CASSPKTNPSNQPQHF. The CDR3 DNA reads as TGTGCCAGCAGCCCAAAAACAAACCCAAGCAATCAGCCCCAGCATTTT.

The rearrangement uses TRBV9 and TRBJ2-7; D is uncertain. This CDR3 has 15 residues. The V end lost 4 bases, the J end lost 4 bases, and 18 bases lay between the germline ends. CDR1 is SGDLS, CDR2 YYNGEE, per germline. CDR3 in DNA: TGTGCCAGCAGCCCCACTCCTAAGAACCATTACGAGCAGTACTTC. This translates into CASSPTPKNHYEQYF.

The CDR3 spells CASSLGVSGPYEQYF. The CDR3 DNA reads TGTGCCAGCAGCTTGGGAGTTAGCGGCCCCTACGAGCAGTACTTC. This chain uses TRBV5-6 with TRBJ2-5; a possible D gene is TRBD2 (6 bases). The J call may be incorrect, as the DNA end agrees better with TRBJ2-7. CDR3 length: 15 residues. CDR1 and CDR2 from the germline V gene are SGHDT and YYEEEE.

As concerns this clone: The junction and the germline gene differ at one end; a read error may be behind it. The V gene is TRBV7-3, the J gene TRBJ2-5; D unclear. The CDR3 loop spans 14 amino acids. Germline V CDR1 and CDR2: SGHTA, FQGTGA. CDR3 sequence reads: CASSLDGSQETQHF. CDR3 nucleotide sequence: TGTGCCAGCAGCCTAGACGGGTCCCAAGAGACCCAGCACTTC.

The CDR3 sequence: CASSLSGGRFRTF. As DNA, the CDR3 is TGTGCCAGCAGTTTATCCGGAGGACGGTTCCGCACCTTC. The gene calls are TRBV27 and TRBJ1-2, with D unclear. The CDR3 runs 13 residues. Looked up from germline, CDR1 is MNHEY and CDR2 is SMNVEV (reference sequence). Trimming removed 0 bases from V and 13 bases from J, with 15 bases in between.

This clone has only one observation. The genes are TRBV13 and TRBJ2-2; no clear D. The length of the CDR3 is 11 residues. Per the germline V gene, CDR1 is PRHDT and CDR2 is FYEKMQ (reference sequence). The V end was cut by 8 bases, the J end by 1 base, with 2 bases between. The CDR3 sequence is CASQNTGELFF. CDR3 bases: TGTGCCAGCCAGAACACCGGGGAGCTGTTTTTT.

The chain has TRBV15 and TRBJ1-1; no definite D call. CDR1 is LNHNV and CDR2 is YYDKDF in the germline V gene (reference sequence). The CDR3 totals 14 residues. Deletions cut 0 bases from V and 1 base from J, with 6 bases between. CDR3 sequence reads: CATSRDSENTEAFF. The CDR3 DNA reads TGTGCCACCAGCAGAGATAGCGAGAACACTGAAGCTTTCTTT. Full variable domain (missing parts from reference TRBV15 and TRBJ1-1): DAMVIQNPRYQVTQFGKPVTLSCSQTLNHNVMYWYQQKSSQAPKLLFHYYDKDFNNEADTPDNFQSRRPNTSFCFLDIRSPGLGDTAMYLCATSRDSENTEAFFGQGTRLTVV.

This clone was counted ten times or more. CDR3 amino acids: CASSIAGDTEAFF. CDR3 nucleotides: TGTGCCAGTAGTATAGCGGGGGACACTGAAGCTTTCTTT. V gene TRBV19 combines with J gene TRBJ1-1, with a tentative D call TRBD1 (5 bases). Looked up from germline, CDR1 is LNHDA and CDR2 is SQIVND (reference sequence). V was cut by 1 base and J by 3 bases, with 6 bases left in between. The CDR3 length is 13 residues. Variable domain in full (rest from reference TRBV19 and TRBJ1-1): DGGITQSPKYLFRKEGQNVTLSCEQNLNHDAMYWYRQDPGQGLRLIYYSQIVNDFQKGDIAEGYSVSREKKESFPLTVTSAQKNPTAFYLCASSIAGDTEAFFGQGTRLTVV.